A single sample is the source of the 27 T cell receptor beta chains below, sequenced in a study of blood T cells in healthy people across ages. Through a sample-barcoded 5' primer and a J-beta primer mix, a second PCR was run for roughly 6 to 12 cycles. TCRdb independently ran MiXCR on the 5' RACE reads; one entry per CDR3 protein. The sample holds 1.5 million to 2 million distinct CDR3 sequences, roughly 30% seen once. Sequencing was done on a sample of blood. Receptors originate from a woman aged 25 to 39 in good health.

J is TRBJ1-2 and V is TRBV12-3 or TRBV12-4; D is possibly TRBD1 (6 bases). Trimming removed 6 bases at V and 7 bases at J, with 15 bases between. The length of the CDR3 is 13 residues. CDR3 sequence (DNA): TGTGCCAGCAGCCGGTCGGGGGCAGGTGGCTACACCTTC. It yields the protein CASSRSGAGGYTF.

This clonotype was seen more than once but under ten times. CDR3 sequence: CASSTGTGGTLRLAETQYF. The CDR3 DNA is TGTGCCAGCAGCACCGGGACAGGGGGAACGTTACGACTGGCAGAGACCCAGTACTTC. The chain carries TRBV7-9 and TRBJ2-5, with TRBD1 matching over 11 bases. Germline V gives CDR1 SEHNR, CDR2 FQNEAQ (reference sequence). V was pared by 5 bases and J by 4 bases, with 18 bases of the junction left unmatched. This CDR3 spans 19 amino acids.

This clonotype was seen many times. The chain combines TRBV6-2 or TRBV6-3 with TRBJ2-7; either TRBD1 or TRBD2 may fit D (5 bases each). V lost 6 bases, J lost 3 bases, and 15 bases lay in between. Germline CDR1 and CDR2: MNHEY and SVGEGT. This CDR3 spans 14 amino acids. The CDR3 DNA reads TGTGCCAGCAGCCGAGGGCAGGGTATCTACGAGCAGTACTTC. Its translation: CASSRGQGIYEQYF.

The chain is built from TRBV7-7 and TRBJ2-7; no firm D call. V shed 2 bases and J shed 7 bases, with 12 bases lying between them. The CDR3 spans 13 residues. Germline V gene lookup returns CDR1 SSHAT and CDR2 FNYEAQ (reference sequence). The CDR3 spells CASSLIANDEQYF. In DNA, the CDR3 is TGTGCCAGCAGCTTAATCGCGAACGATGAGCAGTACTTC.

The chain carries TRBV18 and TRBJ1-1; TRBD1 is a possible D gene (6 bases). The CDR3 covers 14 residues. CDR1 KGHSH and CDR2 LQKENI come from the germline V gene. V lost 8 bases to trimming and J lost 1 base, with 14 bases between them. CDR3 sequence: CASHRAGRNTEAFF. CDR3 coding DNA: TGTGCCAGCCACAGGGCAGGGCGGAACACTGAAGCTTTCTTT.

This clonotype was found many times. This chain joins TRBV20-1 and TRBJ2-5; D may be TRBD2 (5 bases). Between the trimmed V and J ends, which lost 1 base and 6 bases, there was a span of 18 bases. The CDR3 spans 15 residues. The germline V gene has CDR1 DFQATT and CDR2 SNEGSKA (reference sequence). The CDR3 sequence: CSARVGQLVGKTQYF. CDR3 nucleotides: TGCAGTGCTAGAGTCGGCCAGCTAGTCGGGAAGACCCAGTACTTC.

This clonotype showed up just a few times. CDR3 DNA: TGTGCCAGCAGCTCCGGACTAGCGGGAACCCTACCGGGGGAGCAGTACTTC. Translation gives CASSSGLAGTLPGEQYF. V is TRBV7-2 and J is TRBJ2-4, with 12 bases identical to TRBD2. The CDR3 consists of 17 residues. Germline CDR1 reads SGHTA; CDR2 reads FQGNSA. V was pared by 4 bases and J by 13 bases, with 17 bases of the junction left unmatched.

This clonotype was seen only a few times. V gene TRBV3-1 combines with J gene TRBJ2-7; a weak D match, TRBD1 (5 bases). Germline CDR1 and CDR2: LGHDT and YNNKEL (reference sequence). Between the trimmed V and J ends, which lost 6 bases and 2 bases, there was a span of 11 bases. The CDR3 sequence is 13 residues long. The CDR3 DNA follows: TGTGCCAGCAGTCATGACAGACCCTACGAGCAGTACTTC. This encodes CASSHDRPYEQYF.

This chain connects TRBV19 to TRBJ1-2; 8 bases are shared with TRBD1. Looked up from germline, CDR1 is LNHDA and CDR2 is SQIVND (reference sequence). Losses at the gene ends were 7 bases for V and 3 bases for J; bases not matched to a gene: 7. This CDR3 spans 14 amino acids. The CDR3 DNA is TGTGCCAGTACCCGCAGGGGGCGCGACTATGGCTACACCTTC. It translates to CASTRRGRDYGYTF.

Many counts were recorded for this clonotype. The CDR3 here is CSVEAGTSGINEQFF. The CDR3 DNA follows: TGCAGCGTTGAAGCCGGGACTAGCGGGATCAATGAGCAGTTCTTC. V usage is TRBV29-1 and J usage is TRBJ2-1, with 13 bases identical to TRBD2. J lost 6 bases, V lost 1 base, and 3 bases had no gene match. Germline lookup yields CDR1 SQVTM and CDR2 ANQGSEA. The CDR3 spans 15 residues.

This clonotype has at least ten counts. The rearrangement links TRBV11-2 to TRBJ2-3; D is ambiguous. V was trimmed by 5 bases and J by 6 bases, leaving 9 bases between them. Germline values: CDR1 SGHAT, CDR2 FQNNGV. CDR3 length equals 12 residues. CDR3 sequence (DNA): TGTGCCAGCAGCCTCGGGCGGGATACGCAGTATTTT. Translating gives CASSLGRDTQYF.

This clonotype turned up a few times. Its ends do not fully match the called genes, so a read error is possible. The chain recombines TRBV14 with TRBJ1-2, with D unclear. Germline V gene lookup returns CDR1 SGHDN and CDR2 FVKESK. The CDR3 spans 12 residues. This CDR3 reads CASSQEAYGYIF. In DNA, the CDR3 is TGTGCCAGCAGCCAAGAAGCCTATGGCTACATCTTC.

Ten or more counts support this clonotype. The CDR3 is CASSYSSSGGYTF. The CDR3 region has the DNA TGTGCCAGCAGTTACTCCTCTTCGGGAGGCTACACCTTC. This chain connects TRBV6-6 to TRBJ1-2; D unclear. Germline assignment: CDR1 MNHNY and CDR2 SVGAGI (reference sequence). V lost 0 bases to trimming and J lost 8 bases, with 10 bases between them. There are 13 residues in the CDR3.

This clonotype was observed many times. The chain links TRBV12-3 or TRBV12-4 to TRBJ2-6; D call uncertain. This CDR3 is 14 amino acids long. Trimming pared 7 bases from V and 0 bases from J, leaving 7 bases between. This CDR3 is CASTLNSGANVLTF. The CDR3 DNA sequence: TGTGCCAGCACCCTTAACTCTGGGGCCAACGTCCTGACTTTC.

This clonotype has just a few counts. CDR3 bases: TGCGCCAGCAGCTTGGTGGCAGGGGGTCGCGAGCAGTACTTC. Translation: CASSLVAGGREQYF. The chain carries TRBV5-1 and TRBJ2-7; 7 bases line up with TRBD1. Germline CDR1 is SGHRS and CDR2 is YFSETQ. V lost 0 bases to trimming and J lost 6 bases; unmatched junction nucleotides: 6. The CDR3 contains 14 residues.

The gene calls are TRBV9 and TRBJ2-7, with 7 bases aligning to TRBD2. The DNA end is a closer match to TRBJ2-5, so the J assignment may be wrong. Germline CDR1 reads SGDLS; CDR2 reads YYNGEE. This CDR3 contains 14 residues. The CDR3 here is CASSVGAGYGTQYF. The CDR3 nucleotides read TGTGCCAGCAGCGTAGGAGCGGGGTATGGGACCCAGTACTTC.

The sample holds many counts of this clonotype. The chain is built from TRBV10-3 and TRBJ2-1, with a weak D call TRBD1 (6 bases). The length of the CDR3 is 13 residues. The V gene lost 6 bases and the J gene lost 10 bases, with 16 bases spanning the gap. Per germline, CDR1 ENHRY and CDR2 SYGVKD. This CDR3 is CAIRSTGHREQFF. CDR3 DNA sequence: TGTGCCATCAGGAGTACAGGGCACCGCGAGCAGTTCTTC.

Concerning this clonotype: A read error may explain this, as a much larger clone is one base away. This rearrangement joins TRBV20-1 to TRBJ2-6, with D tentatively TRBD1 (5 bases). The CDR3 loop spans 15 amino acids. With 3 bases removed from V and 6 bases from J, the gap between germline ends came to 15 bases. Germline assignment: CDR1 DFQATT and CDR2 SNEGSKA (reference sequence). CDR3 sequence reads: CSASAQGSEANVLTF. CDR3 in DNA: TGCAGTGCTAGTGCTCAGGGTTCAGAGGCCAACGTCCTGACTTTC.

As regards this clonotype: A much larger clonotype is one base distant, so this may be a read error. It is likely a read error, because the conserved phenylalanine at the end of the CDR3 is missing. The V gene is TRBV20-1, the J gene TRBJ2-1, with D unclear. The germline CDR1 and CDR2 sequences are DFQATT and SNEGSKA (reference sequence). The CDR3 loop spans 13 amino acids. The CDR3 is CSASNQLYNEQFC. The CDR3 DNA follows: TGCAGTGCTAGCAATCAGCTGTACAATGAACAGTTCTGC.

This clonotype was observed many times. The genes are TRBV10-3 and TRBJ2-7; D is possibly TRBD2 (6 bases). The CDR3 is made up of 16 amino acids. Trimming shortened V by 0 bases and J by 3 bases, and 15 bases separated the two germline ends. CDR1 and CDR2 from the germline V gene are ENHRY and SYGVKD. CDR3 amino acids: CAISESGGNGGYEQYF. The CDR3 bases are TGTGCCATCAGTGAGTCTGGAGGGAATGGAGGCTACGAGCAGTACTTC.

The table lists this clonotype with a few counts. The V gene is TRBV6-6, the J gene TRBJ1-4, with a tentative D call TRBD1 (5 bases). Trimming pared 7 bases from V and 0 bases from J, leaving 18 bases between. There are 17 residues in the CDR3. Germline V gene data show CDR1 as MNHNY and CDR2 as SVGAGI (reference sequence). CDR3 sequence reads: CASTPQGIRPTNEKLFF. CDR3 in DNA: TGTGCCAGCACCCCTCAGGGTATACGTCCAACTAATGAAAAACTGTTTTTT.

This clonotype was recorded a few times. The CDR3 region is CASKRVTGTEQFF. The CDR3, as DNA: TGTGCCTCAAAGCGGGTAACGGGTACTGAGCAGTTCTTC. The chain couples TRBV6-1 to TRBJ2-1, with a tentative D call TRBD2 (6 bases). Germline-derived CDR1 and CDR2 are MNHNS and SASEGT. V shed 11 bases and J shed 9 bases, with 20 bases lying between them. This CDR3 region has 13 residues.

This clonotype was counted many times. The V call is TRBV7-2, the J call TRBJ1-2, with TRBD1 identical over 11 bases. V lost 3 bases and J lost 8; bases outside the gene matches: 5. CDR3 size: 14 residues. The germline CDR1 and CDR2 sequences are SGHTA and FQGNSA. The CDR3 protein is CASSFRTGGAGYTF. As DNA, the CDR3 is TGTGCCAGCAGCTTTAGGACAGGGGGCGCAGGCTACACCTTC. The full variable domain, rest sourced from reference TRBV7-2 and TRBJ1-2, is GAGVSQSPSNKVTEKGKDVELRCDPISGHTALYWYRQSLGQGLEFLIYFQGNSAPDKSGLPSDRFSAERTGGSVSTLTIQRTQQEDSAVYLCASSFRTGGAGYTFGSGTRLTVV.

The chain combines TRBV6-2 or TRBV6-3 with TRBJ1-6; 10 bases are shared with TRBD1. J gave up 7 bases and V 4 bases, and 4 bases lay outside the gene matches. This CDR3 is built from 15 residues. Germline CDR1 and CDR2: MNHEY and SVGEGT. For the CDR3, the DNA is TGTGCCAGCAGTTCCCAGGACAGGGGGAATTCACCCCTCCACTTT. Its protein product is CASSSQDRGNSPLHF.

The chain employs TRBV18 and TRBJ2-3, with unresolved D. Germline lookup yields CDR1 KGHSH and CDR2 LQKENI. The CDR3 is 15 residues long. V was pared by 5 bases and J by 4 bases, with 16 bases between. The CDR3 loop is CASSGKEEGADTQYF. The CDR3, as DNA: TGTGCCAGCTCAGGTAAAGAGGAAGGCGCAGATACGCAGTATTTT.

The chain combines TRBV7-2 with TRBJ2-4; possibly TRBD1 for D (5 bases). Judging by the DNA end, TRBJ2-7 fits better; the J call may be wrong. Germline V gene sequence: CDR1 SGHTA, CDR2 FQGNSA. The CDR3 has 14 amino acids. The chain's CDR3 is CASSFARVAREQYF. The CDR3 DNA is TGTGCCAGCAGCTTTGCCAGGGTGGCACGCGAGCAGTACTTC.

The genes are TRBV13 and TRBJ2-7; D is ambiguous. The CDR3 spans 18 residues. The V gene lost 3 bases and the J gene lost 3 bases, with 24 bases spanning the gap. Germline CDR1 and CDR2: PRHDT and FYEKMQ (reference sequence). CDR3 nucleotide sequence: TGTGCCAGCAGCTTGGGGTCTCCGTTTTACAACTTAAACTACGAGCAGTACTTC. It codes for CASSLGSPFYNLNYEQYF.